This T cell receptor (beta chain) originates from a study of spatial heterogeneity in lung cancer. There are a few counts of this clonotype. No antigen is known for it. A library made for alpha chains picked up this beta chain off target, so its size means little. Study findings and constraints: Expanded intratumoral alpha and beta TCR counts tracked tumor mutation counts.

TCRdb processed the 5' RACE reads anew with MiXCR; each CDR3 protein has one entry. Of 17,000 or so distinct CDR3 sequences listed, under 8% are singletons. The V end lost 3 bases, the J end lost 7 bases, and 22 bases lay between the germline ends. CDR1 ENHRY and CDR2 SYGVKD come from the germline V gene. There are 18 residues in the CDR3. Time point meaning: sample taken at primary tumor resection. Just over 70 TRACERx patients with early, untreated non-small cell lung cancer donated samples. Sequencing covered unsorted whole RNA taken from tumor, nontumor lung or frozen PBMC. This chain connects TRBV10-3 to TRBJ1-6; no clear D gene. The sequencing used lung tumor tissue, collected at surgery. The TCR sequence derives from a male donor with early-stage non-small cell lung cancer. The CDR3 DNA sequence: TGTGCCATCAGTGAATTCATGCCGGCGGCGGTGGAAAATTCACCCCTCCACTTT. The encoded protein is CAISEFMPAAVENSPLHF.